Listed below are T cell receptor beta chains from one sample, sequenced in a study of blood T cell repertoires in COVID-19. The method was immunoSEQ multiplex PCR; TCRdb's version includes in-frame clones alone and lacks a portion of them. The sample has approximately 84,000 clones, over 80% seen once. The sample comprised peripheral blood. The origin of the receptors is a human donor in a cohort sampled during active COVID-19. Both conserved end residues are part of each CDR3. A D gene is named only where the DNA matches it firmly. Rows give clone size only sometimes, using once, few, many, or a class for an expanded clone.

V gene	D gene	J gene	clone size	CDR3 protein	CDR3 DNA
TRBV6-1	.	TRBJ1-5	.	CASSDSGLGNQPQHF	TGTGCCAGCAGTGATTCAGGGTTGGGCAATCAGCCCCAGCATTTT
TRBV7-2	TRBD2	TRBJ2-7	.	CASSLAGTSSAEQYF	TGTGCCAGCAGCTTAGCCGGGACTAGCTCTGCAGAGCAGTACTTC
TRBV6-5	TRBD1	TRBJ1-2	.	CASSGQGAGYGYTF	TGTGCCAGCAGCGGACAGGGGGCGGGCTATGGCTACACCTTC
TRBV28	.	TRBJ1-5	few	CASWGVDQPQHF	TGTGCCAGCTGGGGGGTAGATCAGCCCCAGCATTTT
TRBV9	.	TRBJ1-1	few	CASGAYLKNTEAFF	TGTGCCAGCGGGGCCTACCTCAAGAACACTGAAGCTTTCTTT
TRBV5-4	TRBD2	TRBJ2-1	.	CASRSRAGDSYNEQFF	TGTGCCAGCAGGAGTCGAGCGGGAGACTCCTACAATGAGCAGTTCTTC
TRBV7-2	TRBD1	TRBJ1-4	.	CASSPSGQGANEKLFF	TGTGCCAGCAGCCCGAGCGGACAGGGGGCTAATGAAAAACTGTTTTTT
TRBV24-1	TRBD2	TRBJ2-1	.	CATSDNRGGTYNEQFF	TGTGCCACCAGTGATAATCGGGGGGGTACCTACAATGAGCAGTTCTTC
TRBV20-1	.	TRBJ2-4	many	CSATRGDIQYF	TGCAGTGCTACCAGGGGAGACATTCAGTACTTC
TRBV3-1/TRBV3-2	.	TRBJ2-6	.	CASSGPHGPVTSSPGANVLTF	TGTGCCAGCAGCGGGCCACACGGGCCCGTTACTAGTTCTCCTGGGGCCAACGTCCTGACTTTC
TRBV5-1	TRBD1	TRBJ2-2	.	CASSFILPGQSNTGELFF	TGCGCCAGCAGCTTCATATTACCGGGACAGAGTAACACCGGGGAGCTGTTTTTT
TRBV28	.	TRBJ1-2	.	CASSLGSYGYTF	TGTGCCAGCAGTTTAGGGAGCTATGGCTACACCTTC
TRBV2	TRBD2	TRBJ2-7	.	CASNPTSGAYEQYF	TGTGCCAGCAACCCGACTAGCGGGGCCTATGAGCAGTACTTC
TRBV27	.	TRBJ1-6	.	CASSLRLVWGEDNSPLHF	TGTGCCAGCAGTTTAAGACTGGTGTGGGGAGAAGATAATTCACCCCTCCACTTT
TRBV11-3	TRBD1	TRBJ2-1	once	CASSFQGDNEQFF	TGTGCCAGCAGCTTCCAGGGGGACAATGAGCAGTTCTTC
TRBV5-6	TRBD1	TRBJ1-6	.	CASSYGTGVNSPLHF	TGTGCCAGCAGCTACGGGACAGGGGTAAATTCACCCCTCCACTTT
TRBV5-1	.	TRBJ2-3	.	CASSLDLEDTQYF	TGCGCCAGCAGCTTGGATTTAGAAGATACGCAGTATTTT
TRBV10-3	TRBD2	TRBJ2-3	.	CAISERGGTDTQYF	TGTGCCATCAGTGAGCGGGGGGGCACAGATACGCAGTATTTT
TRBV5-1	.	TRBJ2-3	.	CASSLEGSGSGDTQYF	TGCGCCAGCAGCTTGGAGGGGTCGGGTTCCGGAGATACGCAGTATTTT
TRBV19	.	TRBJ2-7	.	CASSIRLGSYEQYF	TGTGCCAGTAGTATACGACTGGGCTCCTACGAGCAGTACTTC
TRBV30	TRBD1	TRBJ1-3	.	CAWSVKGQGYTIYF	TGTGCCTGGAGTGTAAAGGGACAGGGTTACACCATATATTTT
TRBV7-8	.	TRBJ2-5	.	CASSPPLRGGQETQYF	TGTGCCAGCAGCCCACCGCTTAGGGGGGGCCAAGAGACCCAGTACTTC
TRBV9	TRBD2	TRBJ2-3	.	CASSVDLAGGIDTQYF	TGTGCCAGCAGCGTAGATCTAGCGGGGGGGATAGATACGCAGTATTTT
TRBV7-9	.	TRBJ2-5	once	CASSPIRGQGGTETQYF	TGTGCCAGCAGCCCGATCCGAGGGCAGGGGGGAACGGAGACCCAGTACTTC
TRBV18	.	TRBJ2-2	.	CASSPRGLPTGELFF	TGTGCCAGCTCACCCCGAGGACTACCTACCGGGGAGCTGTTTTTT
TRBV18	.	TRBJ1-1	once	CASSHRGKPRANTEAFF	TGTGCCAGCTCACACCGGGGAAAACCCCGCGCGAACACTGAAGCTTTCTTT
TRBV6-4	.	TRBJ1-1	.	CASSLQGHTEAFF	TGTGCCAGCAGTTTACAGGGCCACACTGAAGCTTTCTTT
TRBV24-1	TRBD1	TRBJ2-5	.	CATSDPGVRGETQYF	TGTGCCACCAGTGATCCAGGGGTCAGGGGGGAGACCCAGTACTTC
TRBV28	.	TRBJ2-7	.	CASSVSYEQYF	TGTGCCAGCAGTGTTAGCTACGAGCAGTACTTC
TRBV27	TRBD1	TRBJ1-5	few	CASRPRTGGDQPQHF	TGTGCCAGCAGACCACGGACAGGGGGCGATCAGCCCCAGCATTTT
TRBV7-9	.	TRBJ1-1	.	CASSLNPGDTEAFF	TGTGCCAGCAGCTTAAATCCGGGGGACACTGAAGCTTTCTTT
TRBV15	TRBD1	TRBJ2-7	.	CATSRETGATYEQYF	TGTGCCACCAGCAGAGAAACAGGGGCCACCTACGAGCAGTACTTC
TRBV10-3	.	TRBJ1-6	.	CAISRAREGSYNSPLHF	TGTGCCATCAGCAGGGCCAGGGAGGGCTCCTATAATTCACCCCTCCACTTT
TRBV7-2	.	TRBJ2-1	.	CASSLGPGEVSQFF	TGTGCCAGCAGCTTAGGGCCGGGGGAGGTGTCGCAGTTCTTC
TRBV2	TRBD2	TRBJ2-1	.	CASSYLAGGANEQFF	TGTGCCAGCAGTTACTTAGCGGGGGGGGCAAATGAGCAGTTCTTC
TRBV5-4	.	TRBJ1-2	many	CASSSQGDVAGGYTF	TGTGCCAGCAGCTCACAGGGAGATGTAGCAGGAGGCTACACCTTC
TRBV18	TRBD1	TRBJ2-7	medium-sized	CASSPTGDNFYEQYF	TGTGCCAGCTCACCCACAGGGGACAACTTCTACGAGCAGTACTTC
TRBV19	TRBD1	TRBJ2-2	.	CASKGDRHDFANTGELFF	TGTGCCAGTAAAGGGGACAGGCACGATTTCGCGAACACCGGGGAGCTGTTTTTT
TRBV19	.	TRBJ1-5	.	CASSMARSAGNQPQHF	TGTGCCAGTAGTATGGCGCGGTCCGCCGGCAATCAGCCCCAGCATTTT
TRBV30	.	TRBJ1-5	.	CAWSGGWNQPQHF	TGTGCCTGGAGTGGAGGGTGGAATCAGCCCCAGCATTTT